This TCR beta chain was recovered during a study of monozygotic twins with inflammatory bowel disease. UMIs with a 6-nucleotide sample barcode were added by template switching. One entry per CDR3 protein, without DNA, is what TCRdb gives after re-calling the 5' RACE reads. The sample's table shows over 130,000 distinct CDR3 sequences. From germline, CDR1 is LGHDT and CDR2 YNNKEL (reference sequence). The CDR3 loop spans 15 amino acids. General observations from the study: No difference was seen in repertoire similarity between concordant and discordant twins, possibly from limited power.

Details on this clonotype: Its antigen is currently unknown.

Sequenced: blood. The TCR was taken from a human donor with ulcerative colitis or Crohn's disease, or a healthy co-twin of an affected twin (not recorded which). This chain links TRBV3-1 with TRBJ2-1. The CDR3 sequence: CASSPPMSSYNEQFF.